The 18 T cell receptor beta chains below come from one sample, sequenced in a study of cytotoxic CD8 clonotypes in ibrutinib-treated CLL. TCRdb's table, derived via immunoSEQ multiplex PCR, lists solely in-frame clones and lacks some. The sample lists under 200,000 clones; approximately 80% were seen once. The source material was PBMCs, sampled after 12 months of ibrutinib treatment. Source of these receptors: a human donor with chronic lymphocytic leukemia.

This clone was seen only a few times. V gene TRBV4-2 combines with J gene TRBJ1-6; 7 nucleotides match TRBD1. Trimming removed 0 bases from V and 10 bases from J; junction bases left unmatched: 6. Germline lookup yields CDR1 LGHNA and CDR2 YNFKEQ. CDR3 size: 15 residues. The CDR3 is CASSQDLQGNSPLHF. CDR3 nucleotide sequence: TGTGCCAGCAGCCAAGATTTACAGGGGAACTCACCCCTCCACTTT.

J is TRBJ2-2 and V is TRBV19, with 7 bases identical to TRBD2. J lost 1 base, V lost 5 bases, and 7 bases had no gene match. CDR1 and CDR2 from the germline V gene are LNHDA and SQIVND (reference sequence). CDR3 length equals 16 residues. CDR3 in amino acids: CASSFFAGENTGELFF. The CDR3 DNA reads as TGTGCCAGTAGTTTTTTCGCGGGGGAGAACACCGGGGAGCTGTTTTTT.

The chain joins TRBV28 to TRBJ2-2, with D perhaps being TRBD1 or TRBD2 (6 bases each). Per germline, CDR1 MDHEN and CDR2 SYDVKM. Trimming removed 4 bases at V and 3 bases at J, with 12 bases between. The CDR3 is made up of 15 amino acids. The CDR3 region has the DNA TGTGCCAGCAGTTCCGGGGGCTGGGACACCGGGGAGCTGTTTTTT. Its protein is CASSSGGWDTGELFF.

This clone was seen just once. The chain joins TRBV18 to TRBJ2-3; tentatively, D is TRBD2 (6 bases). The CDR3 has 15 amino acids. V lost 3 bases and J lost 2, with 12 bases in between. Per the germline V gene, CDR1 is KGHSH and CDR2 is LQKENI. CDR3 amino acids: CASSPSGAYTDTQYF. CDR3 DNA: TGTGCCAGCTCACCTAGCGGAGCCTACACAGATACGCAGTATTTT. Together with reference TRBV18 and TRBJ2-3, the CDR3 gives the full variable domain: NAGVMQNPRHLVRRRGQEARLRCSPMKGHSHVYWYRQLPEEGLKFMVYLQKENIIDESGMPKERFSAEFPKEGPSILRIQQVVRGDSAAYFCASSPSGAYTDTQYFGPGTRLTVL.

The V and J genes are TRBV19 and TRBJ2-3, with 8 bases lining up with TRBD2. The CDR3 totals 16 residues. Trimming at V came to 10 bases and at J to 5 bases, leaving 17 bases not matched to a gene. CDR1 LNHDA and CDR2 SQIVND come from the germline V gene (reference sequence). CDR3 DNA sequence: TGTGCCACCCTACCCCGAAATAGCGGGAACAGAGATACGCAGTATTTT. As protein: CATLPRNSGNRDTQYF.

This clone was detected only once. V is TRBV11-3 and J is TRBJ2-3, with D maybe TRBD2 (6 bases). CDR1 SGHNT and CDR2 YENEEA come from the germline V gene. The V end lost 3 bases, the J end lost 4 bases, and 11 bases lay between the germline ends. The CDR3 loop spans 14 amino acids. As DNA, the CDR3 is TGTGCCAGCAGCTTTGGGCGGGGCGCAGATACGCAGTATTTT. Translation gives CASSFGRGADTQYF.

V is TRBV6-5 and J is TRBJ1-1; no definite D call. The CDR3 covers 13 residues. With 2 bases removed from V and 4 bases from J, the gap between germline ends came to 8 bases. Germline-derived CDR1 and CDR2 are MNHEY and SVGAGI. The CDR3 DNA reads as TGTGCCAGCAGTTACCGGCGGAGCACTGAAGCTTTCTTT. This sequence encodes CASSYRRSTEAFF.

J is TRBJ2-7 and V is TRBV7-8; no firm D call. This CDR3 comprises 16 residues. The V end was cut by 5 bases, the J end by 3 bases, with 20 bases between. In germline, CDR1 is SGHVS, CDR2 FQNEAQ. The CDR3 reads CASSPTQSPWGYEQYF. CDR3 coding DNA: TGTGCCAGCAGCCCGACGCAATCGCCTTGGGGCTACGAGCAGTACTTC. Variable domain in full (rest from reference TRBV7-8 and TRBJ2-7): GAGVSQSPRYKVAKRGQDVALRCDPISGHVSLFWYQQALGQGPEFLTYFQNEAQLDKSGLPSDRFFAERPEGSVSTLKIQRTQQEDSAVYLCASSPTQSPWGYEQYFGPGTRLTVT.

This clone was counted only a few times. The rearrangement joins TRBV4-2 to TRBJ2-1, with TRBD2 matching 9 bases. Unmatched junction bases numbered 9, after V lost 1 base and J lost 5 bases. In germline, CDR1 is LGHNA, CDR2 YNFKEQ. The CDR3 covers 17 residues. CDR3 nucleotide sequence: TGTGCCAGCAGCCAAGGAAGTACGGCTAGCGGGGACAATGAGCAGTTCTTC. Its translation is CASSQGSTASGDNEQFF.

The genes are TRBV7-9 and TRBJ2-3; 8 nucleotides agree with TRBD2. The CDR3 totals 17 residues. Germline loops: CDR1 SEHNR, CDR2 FQNEAQ (reference sequence). The trim removed 1 base at V and 2 bases at J, leaving 8 bases unmatched. The CDR3 DNA sequence: TGTGCCAGCAGCTTAGGAGTCGGACTAGCCATCACAGATACGCAGTATTTT. It encodes CASSLGVGLAITDTQYF.

The V gene is TRBV5-6, the J gene TRBJ2-7; D not resolved. The germline V gene has CDR1 SGHDT and CDR2 YYEEEE. V was cut by 3 bases and J by 5 bases, with 15 bases left in between. The CDR3 is 14 residues long. CDR3 region: CASSWASLGNEQYF. DNA of the CDR3: TGTGCCAGCAGCTGGGCTTCCTTGGGAAACGAGCAGTACTTC. Variable domain in full (rest from reference TRBV5-6 and TRBJ2-7): DAGVTQSPTHLIKTRGQQVTLRCSPKSGHDTVSWYQQALGQGPQFIFQYYEEEERQRGNFPDRFSGHQFPNYSSELNVNALLLGDSALYLCASSWASLGNEQYFGPGTRLTVT.

The chain is built from TRBV27 and TRBJ1-1, with TRBD1 as a possible D gene (5 bases). CDR1 is MNHEY and CDR2 is SMNVEV in the germline V gene (reference sequence). The ends were cut back, 0 bases at V and 1 base at J, with 9 bases in the middle. CDR3 length equals 15 residues. The CDR3 DNA is TGTGCCAGCAGTTTATCGAGGCAGGGGAACACTGAAGCTTTCTTT. Protein sequence: CASSLSRQGNTEAFF.

Only one count was recorded for this clone. The chain is built from TRBV19 and TRBJ2-7; 9 bases agree with TRBD1. This CDR3 region has 15 residues. J gave up 3 bases and V 5 bases, and 8 bases lay outside the gene matches. Germline V lookup: CDR1 LNHDA, CDR2 SQIVND (reference sequence). This chain's CDR3 is CASSSAGQGHYEQYF. The CDR3, as DNA: TGTGCCAGTAGTTCTGCGGGACAGGGACACTACGAGCAGTACTTC.

This chain joins TRBV7-2 and TRBJ2-7; 10 nucleotides match TRBD1. J lost 6 bases, V lost 5 bases, and 4 bases had no gene match. CDR1 and CDR2 from the germline V gene are SGHTA and FQGNSA. This CDR3 is built from 13 residues. This chain's CDR3 is CASSPGQGGEQYF. CDR3 bases: TGTGCCAGCAGCCCCGGACAGGGGGGCGAGCAGTACTTC. The full variable domain, with the rest looked up from reference TRBV7-2 and TRBJ2-7, is GAGVSQSPSNKVTEKGKDVELRCDPISGHTALYWYRQSLGQGLEFLIYFQGNSAPDKSGLPSDRFSAERTGGSVSTLTIQRTQQEDSAVYLCASSPGQGGEQYFGPGTRLTVT.

There are a few counts of this clone. The rearrangement joins TRBV27 to TRBJ2-7, with D perhaps matching TRBD2 (7 bases). The CDR3 spans 17 residues. Germline V CDR1 and CDR2: MNHEY, SMNVEV (reference sequence). The V end was cut by 2 bases, the J end by 2 bases, with 19 bases between. The CDR3 region has the DNA TGTGCCAGCAGTTTAAGGACAGAAGGGAGCGGGGCCTACGAGCAGTACTTC. It codes for CASSLRTEGSGAYEQYF.

The chain carries TRBV6-1 and TRBJ1-5; TRBD1 is a possible D gene (6 bases). The germline CDR1 and CDR2 sequences are MNHNS and SASEGT. The CDR3 length is 15 residues. Trimming took 6 bases from V and 0 from J, leaving 12 bases between them. In DNA, the CDR3 is TGTGCCAGCAGGGCGGGGGCAAATAGCAATCAGCCCCAGCATTTT. This encodes CASRAGANSNQPQHF.

This clone was counted between two and nine times. The chain uses TRBV11-2 and TRBJ1-4, with TRBD1 as a possible D gene (6 bases). Germline V gives CDR1 SGHAT, CDR2 FQNNGV. V lost 5 bases and J 6 bases, leaving 16 bases between the germline ends. This CDR3 spans 15 amino acids. The CDR3: CASSRGRGAYEKLFF. The DNA of the CDR3 is TGTGCCAGCAGCCGAGGGAGGGGGGCCTATGAAAAACTGTTTTTT.

The CDR3 loop reads CASYSLTSGTSYEQYF. The CDR3, as DNA: TGTGCCAGCTACTCCTTGACTAGCGGGACCTCCTACGAGCAGTACTTC. The J gene is TRBJ2-7, the V gene TRBV28; the match to TRBD2 covers 11 bases. V dropped 8 bases and J dropped 0; count of bases not matched to a gene: 9. The CDR3 spans 16 residues. CDR1 and CDR2 from the germline V gene are MDHEN and SYDVKM.